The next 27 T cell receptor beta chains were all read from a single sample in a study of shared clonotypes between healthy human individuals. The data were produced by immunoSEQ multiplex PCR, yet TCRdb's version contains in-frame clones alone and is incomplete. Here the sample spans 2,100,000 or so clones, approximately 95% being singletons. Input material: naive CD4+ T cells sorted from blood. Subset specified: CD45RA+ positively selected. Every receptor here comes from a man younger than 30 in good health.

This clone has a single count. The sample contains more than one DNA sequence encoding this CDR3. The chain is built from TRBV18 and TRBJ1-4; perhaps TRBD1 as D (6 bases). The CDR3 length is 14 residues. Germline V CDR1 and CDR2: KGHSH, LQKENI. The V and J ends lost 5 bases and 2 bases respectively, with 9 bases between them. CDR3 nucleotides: TGTGCCAGCTCAGCGGGGGCCACTAATGAAAAACTGTTTTTT. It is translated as CASSAGATNEKLFF. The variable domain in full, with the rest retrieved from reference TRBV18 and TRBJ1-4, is NAGVMQNPRHLVRRRGQEARLRCSPMKGHSHVYWYRQLPEEGLKFMVYLQKENIIDESGMPKERFSAEFPKEGPSILRIQQVVRGDSAAYFCASSAGATNEKLFFGSGTQLSVL.

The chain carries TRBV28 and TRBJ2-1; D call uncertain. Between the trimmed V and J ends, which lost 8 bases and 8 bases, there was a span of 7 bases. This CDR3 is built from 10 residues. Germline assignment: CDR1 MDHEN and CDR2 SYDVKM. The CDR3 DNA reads TGTGCCAGCGGATTCGATGAGCAGTTCTTC. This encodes CASGFDEQFF. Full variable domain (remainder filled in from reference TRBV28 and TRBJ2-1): DVKVTQSSRYLVKRTGEKVFLECVQDMDHENMFWYRQDPGLGLRLIYFSYDVKMKEKGDIPEGYSVSREKKERFSLILESASTNQTSMYLCASGFDEQFFGPGTRLTVL.

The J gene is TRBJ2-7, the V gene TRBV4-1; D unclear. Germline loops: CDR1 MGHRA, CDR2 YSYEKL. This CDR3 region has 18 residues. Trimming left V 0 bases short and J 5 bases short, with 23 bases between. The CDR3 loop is CASSQEVGRTALAHEQYF. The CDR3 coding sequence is TGCGCCAGCAGCCAAGAAGTCGGTAGAACGGCGCTCGCCCACGAGCAGTACTTC.

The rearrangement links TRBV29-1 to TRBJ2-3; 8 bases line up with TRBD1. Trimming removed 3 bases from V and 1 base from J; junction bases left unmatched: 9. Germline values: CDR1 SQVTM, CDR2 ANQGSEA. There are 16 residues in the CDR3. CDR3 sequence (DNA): TGCAGCGTTGATCTCTGGACAGGGCCTGGCACAGATACGCAGTATTTT. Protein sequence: CSVDLWTGPGTDTQYF.

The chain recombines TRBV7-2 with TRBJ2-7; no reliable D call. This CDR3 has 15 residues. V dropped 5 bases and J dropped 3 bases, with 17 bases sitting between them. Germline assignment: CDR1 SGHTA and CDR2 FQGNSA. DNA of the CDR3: TGTGCCAGCAGCCTTCGGACCCCATCCATCTACGAGCAGTACTTC. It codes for CASSLRTPSIYEQYF.

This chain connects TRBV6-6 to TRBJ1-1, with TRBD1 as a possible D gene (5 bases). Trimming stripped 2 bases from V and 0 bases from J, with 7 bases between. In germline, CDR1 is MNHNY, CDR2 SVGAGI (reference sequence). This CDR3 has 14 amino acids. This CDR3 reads CASSYLTVNTEAFF. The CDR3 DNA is TGTGCCAGCAGTTACCTGACAGTGAACACTGAAGCTTTCTTT.

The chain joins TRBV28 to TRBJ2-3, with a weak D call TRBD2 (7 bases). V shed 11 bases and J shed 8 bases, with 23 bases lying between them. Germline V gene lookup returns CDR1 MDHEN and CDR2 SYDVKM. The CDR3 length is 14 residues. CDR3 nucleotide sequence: TGTGCCGAACAGGGCCTAGCGGAGGGAGGTACGCAGTATTTT. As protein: CAEQGLAEGGTQYF.

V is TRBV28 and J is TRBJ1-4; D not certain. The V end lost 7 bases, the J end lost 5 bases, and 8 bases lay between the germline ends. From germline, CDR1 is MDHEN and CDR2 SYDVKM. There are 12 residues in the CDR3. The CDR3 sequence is CASTYQNEKLFF. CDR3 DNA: TGTGCCAGCACTTACCAGAATGAAAAACTGTTTTTT.

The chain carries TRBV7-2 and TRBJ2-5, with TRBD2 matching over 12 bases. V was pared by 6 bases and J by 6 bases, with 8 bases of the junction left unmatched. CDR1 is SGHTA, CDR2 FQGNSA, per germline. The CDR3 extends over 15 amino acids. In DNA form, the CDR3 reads TGTGCCAGCAGATCACTAGCGGGAGGTGGGAAGACCCAGTACTTC. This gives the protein CASRSLAGGGKTQYF.

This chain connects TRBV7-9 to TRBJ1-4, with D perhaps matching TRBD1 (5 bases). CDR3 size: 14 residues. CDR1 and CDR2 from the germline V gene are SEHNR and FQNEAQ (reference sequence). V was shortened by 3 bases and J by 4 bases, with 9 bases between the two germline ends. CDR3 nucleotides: TGTGCCAGCAGCTTTGGGGACCTTAATGAAAAACTGTTTTTT. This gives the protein CASSFGDLNEKLFF. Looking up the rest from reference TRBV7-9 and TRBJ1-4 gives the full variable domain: DTGVSQNPRHKITKRGQNVTFRCDPISEHNRLYWYRQTLGQGPEFLTYFQNEAQLEKSRLLSDRFSAERPKGSFSTLEIQRTEQGDSAMYLCASSFGDLNEKLFFGSGTQLSVL.

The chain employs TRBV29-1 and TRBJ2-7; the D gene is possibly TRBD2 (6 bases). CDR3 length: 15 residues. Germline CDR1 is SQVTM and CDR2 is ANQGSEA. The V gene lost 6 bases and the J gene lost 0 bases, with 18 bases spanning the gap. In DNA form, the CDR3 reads TGCAGCGTGGTGGCCCGGGGACTGCTCTCCTACGAGCAGTACTTC. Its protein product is CSVVARGLLSYEQYF.

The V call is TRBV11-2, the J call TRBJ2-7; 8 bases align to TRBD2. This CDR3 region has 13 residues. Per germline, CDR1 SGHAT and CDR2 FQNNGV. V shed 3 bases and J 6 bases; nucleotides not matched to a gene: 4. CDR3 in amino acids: CASSLAGGFEQYF. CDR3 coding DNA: TGTGCCAGCAGCTTGGCGGGGGGTTTCGAGCAGTACTTC.

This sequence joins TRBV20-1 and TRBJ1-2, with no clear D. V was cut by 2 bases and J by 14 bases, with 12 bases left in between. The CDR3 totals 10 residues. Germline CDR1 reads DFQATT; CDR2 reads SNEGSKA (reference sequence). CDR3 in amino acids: CSARFTAQTF. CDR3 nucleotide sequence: TGCAGTGCTAGATTCACAGCCCAAACCTTC.

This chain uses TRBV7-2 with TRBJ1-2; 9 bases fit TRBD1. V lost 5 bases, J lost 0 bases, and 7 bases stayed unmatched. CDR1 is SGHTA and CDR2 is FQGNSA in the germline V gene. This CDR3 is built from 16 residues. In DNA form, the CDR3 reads TGTGCCAGCAGCGATGAACAGGGGGCGGCTAACTATGGCTACACCTTC. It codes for CASSDEQGAANYGYTF.

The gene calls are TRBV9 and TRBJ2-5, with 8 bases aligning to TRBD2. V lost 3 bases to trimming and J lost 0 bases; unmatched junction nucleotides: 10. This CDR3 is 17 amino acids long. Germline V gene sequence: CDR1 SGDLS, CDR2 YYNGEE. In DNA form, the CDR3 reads TGTGCCAGCAGCGCCCGACTCAGCGGGGGATACCAAGAGACCCAGTACTTC. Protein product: CASSARLSGGYQETQYF.

The CDR3 DNA reads TGTGCCAGCAGCATAGGGGGGGACGAGCGGCCCCAGCATTTT. This gives the protein CASSIGGDERPQHF. This rearrangement joins TRBV7-9 to TRBJ1-5, with a tentative D call TRBD1 (6 bases). The V and J ends lost 5 bases and 9 bases respectively, with 17 bases between them. The germline V gene has CDR1 SEHNR and CDR2 FQNEAQ (reference sequence). The length of the CDR3 is 14 residues. Complete variable domain (other parts from reference TRBV7-9 and TRBJ1-5): DTGVSQNPRHKITKRGQNVTFRCDPISEHNRLYWYRQTLGQGPEFLTYFQNEAQLEKSRLLSDRFSAERPKGSFSTLEIQRTEQGDSAMYLCASSIGGDERPQHFGDGTRLSIL.

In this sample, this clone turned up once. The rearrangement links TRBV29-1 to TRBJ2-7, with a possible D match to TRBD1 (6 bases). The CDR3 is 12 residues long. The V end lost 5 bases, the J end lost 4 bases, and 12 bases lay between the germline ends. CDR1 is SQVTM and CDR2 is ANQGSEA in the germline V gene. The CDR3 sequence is CSVKGDLYEQYF. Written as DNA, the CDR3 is TGCAGCGTTAAGGGGGACCTATACGAGCAGTACTTC.

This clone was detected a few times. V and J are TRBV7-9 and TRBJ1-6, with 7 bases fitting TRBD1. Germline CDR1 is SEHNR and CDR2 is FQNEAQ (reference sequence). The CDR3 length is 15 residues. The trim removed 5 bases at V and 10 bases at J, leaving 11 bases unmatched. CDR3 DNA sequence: TGTGCCAGCAGCATACTCACAGGGGTAAACTCACCCCTCCACTTT. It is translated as CASSILTGVNSPLHF.

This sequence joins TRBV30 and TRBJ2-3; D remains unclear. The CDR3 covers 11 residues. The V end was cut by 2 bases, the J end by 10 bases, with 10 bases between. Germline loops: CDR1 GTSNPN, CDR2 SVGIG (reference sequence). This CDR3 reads CAWSSSKSQYF. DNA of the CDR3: TGTGCCTGGAGTTCCAGCAAGTCGCAGTATTTT.

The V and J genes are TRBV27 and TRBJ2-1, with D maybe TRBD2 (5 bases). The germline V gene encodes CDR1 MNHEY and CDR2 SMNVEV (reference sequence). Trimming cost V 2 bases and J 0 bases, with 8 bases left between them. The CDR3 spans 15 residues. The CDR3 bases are TGTGCCAGCAGTTTACCGGGGTCCTCCTACAATGAGCAGTTCTTC. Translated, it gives CASSLPGSSYNEQFF.

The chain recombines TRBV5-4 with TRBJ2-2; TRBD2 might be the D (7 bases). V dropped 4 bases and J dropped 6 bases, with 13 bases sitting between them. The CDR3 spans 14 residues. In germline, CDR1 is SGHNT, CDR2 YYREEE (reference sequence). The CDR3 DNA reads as TGTGCCAGCAGCCGCTGGGAGGGGGCCGGGGAGCTGTTTTTT. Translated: CASSRWEGAGELFF.

The CDR3 DNA reads TGTGCCAGTACTGATGGGAGGGGTTTGCGGCCTGAAGCTTTCTTT. Its protein is CASTDGRGLRPEAFF. The chain is built from TRBV19 and TRBJ1-1; D is possibly TRBD1 (5 bases). CDR1 LNHDA and CDR2 SQIVND come from the germline V gene (reference sequence). The V and J ends lost 7 bases and 6 bases respectively, with 21 bases between them. This CDR3 comprises 15 residues.

CDR3 protein: CASSNGQGGNSPLHF. CDR3 sequence (DNA): TGCGCCAGCTCTAACGGACAGGGAGGAAATTCACCCCTCCACTTT. This chain connects TRBV5-1 to TRBJ1-6; 8 bases are shared with TRBD1. Germline CDR1 reads SGHRS; CDR2 reads YFSETQ. Losses at the gene ends were 7 bases for V and 7 bases for J; bases not matched to a gene: 10. This CDR3 is built from 15 residues.

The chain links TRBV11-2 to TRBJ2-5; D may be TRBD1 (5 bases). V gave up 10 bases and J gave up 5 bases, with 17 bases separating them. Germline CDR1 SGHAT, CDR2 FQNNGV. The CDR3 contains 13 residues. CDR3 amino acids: CATGQGSQETQYF. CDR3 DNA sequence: TGTGCCACAGGGCAGGGATCACAGGAGACCCAGTACTTC. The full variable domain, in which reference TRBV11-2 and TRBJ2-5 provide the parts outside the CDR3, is EAGVAQSPRYKIIEKRQSVAFWCNPISGHATLYWYQQILGQGPKLLIQFQNNGVVDDSQLPKDRFSAERLKGVDSTLKIQPAKLEDSAVYLCATGQGSQETQYFGPGTRLLVL.

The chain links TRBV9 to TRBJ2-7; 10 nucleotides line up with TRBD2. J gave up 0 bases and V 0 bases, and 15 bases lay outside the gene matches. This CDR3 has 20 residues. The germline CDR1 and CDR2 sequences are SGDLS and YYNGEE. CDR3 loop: CASSVGAGLAGVGISYEQYF. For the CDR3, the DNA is TGTGCCAGCAGCGTAGGGGCGGGGCTAGCGGGAGTAGGAATCTCCTACGAGCAGTACTTC.

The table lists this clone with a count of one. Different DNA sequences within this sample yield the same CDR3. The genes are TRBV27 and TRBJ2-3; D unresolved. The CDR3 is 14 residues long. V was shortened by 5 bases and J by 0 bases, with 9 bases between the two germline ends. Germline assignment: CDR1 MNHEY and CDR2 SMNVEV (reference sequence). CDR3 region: CASSLGRSTDTQYF. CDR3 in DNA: TGTGCCAGCAGTCTCGGACGAAGCACAGATACGCAGTATTTT.

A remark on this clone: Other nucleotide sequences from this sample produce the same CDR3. CDR3 DNA sequence: TGTGCCAGCAGCCTCAGCGGAAACACCATATATTTT. Its translation is CASSLSGNTIYF. This rearrangement joins TRBV28 to TRBJ1-3; D gene ambiguous. There are 12 residues in the CDR3. V gave up 6 bases and J gave up 4 bases, with 7 bases separating them. In germline, CDR1 is MDHEN, CDR2 SYDVKM.